Following are 16 T cell receptor beta chains from one sample sequenced in a study of blood T cell repertoires in COVID-19. Sequencing used immunoSEQ multiplex PCR; TCRdb keeps in-frame clones, though not all of them. The table includes about 320,000 clones, 88% detected once. Sequences were obtained from PBMCs or T cells enriched from blood (not recorded which). These receptors originate from a man aged 25-40 years who had recovered from COVID-19.

The rearrangement uses TRBV7-9 and TRBJ1-4; 9 nucleotides line up with TRBD1. The CDR3 is 16 residues long. The germline gives CDR1 SEHNR, CDR2 FQNEAQ (reference sequence). V was clipped by 3 bases and J by 7 bases; unmatched bases: 9. CDR3 DNA: TGTGCCAGCAGCTTCGAATTACAGGGGGCGGGTGAAAAACTGTTTTTT. It is translated as CASSFELQGAGEKLFF.

This clone was seen a single time. The rearrangement joins TRBV3-1 (or the pseudogene TRBV3-2) to TRBJ2-1; a possible D gene is TRBD1 (5 bases). This CDR3 contains 15 residues. With 4 bases removed from V and 5 bases from J, the gap between germline ends came to 15 bases. CDR1 LGHDT and CDR2 YNNKEL come from the germline V gene (reference sequence). In DNA form, the CDR3 reads TGTGCCAGCAGCCTTACAGGAGATGGTCACAATGAGCAGTTCTTC. The encoded protein is CASSLTGDGHNEQFF.

The table lists this clone with a few counts. The V call is TRBV21-1, the J call TRBJ1-2; the table's D call, TRBD1, was not checked against the DNA. TRBV21-1 is a listed pseudogene. The CDR3 loop spans 18 amino acids. In DNA form, the CDR3 reads TGTGCCAGCAGCAAAGGTGAGACAGGGGGATGTAGGCACTATGGCTACACCTTC. Protein product: CASSKGETGGCRHYGYTF.

The chain links TRBV19 to TRBJ2-1, with 9 nucleotides matching TRBD1. This CDR3 has 15 residues. From germline, CDR1 is LNHDA and CDR2 SQIVND (reference sequence). The junction had 12 bases not matched to a gene; V was cut back by 7 bases and J by 8 bases. CDR3: CASTEGQGKGYEQFF. DNA of the CDR3: TGTGCCAGTACGGAAGGACAGGGGAAAGGCTATGAGCAGTTCTTC.

This sequence joins TRBV6-5 and TRBJ1-2; 7 bases fit TRBD1. The CDR3 extends over 14 amino acids. With V trimmed by 6 bases and J by 4 bases, 8 bases remained unmatched. Germline CDR1 is MNHEY and CDR2 is SVGAGI. The CDR3 sequence: CASRTGTVLYGYTF. The CDR3 DNA sequence: TGTGCCAGCAGGACCGGGACAGTCCTCTATGGCTACACCTTC.

The chain combines TRBV2 with TRBJ1-2, with a weak D call TRBD1 (5 bases). The CDR3 runs 15 residues. V was trimmed by 6 bases and J by 4 bases, leaving 18 bases between them. CDR1 is SNHLY and CDR2 is FYNNEI in the germline V gene. CDR3 sequence (DNA): TGTGCCAGCAGCTCGATCGTGGACATCATCTATGGCTACACCTTC. Protein sequence: CASSSIVDIIYGYTF. The entire variable domain, with the rest obtained from reference TRBV2 and TRBJ1-2, is as follows: EPEVTQTPSHQVTQMGQEVILRCVPISNHLYFYWYRQILGQKVEFLVSFYNNEISEKSEIFDDQFSVERPDGSNFTLKIRSTKLEDSAMYFCASSSIVDIIYGYTFGSGTRLTVV.

The chain couples TRBV7-9 to TRBJ2-7; TRBD1 might be the D (6 bases). Germline V lookup: CDR1 SEHNR, CDR2 FQNEAQ (reference sequence). The CDR3 runs to 15 residues. The V end was cut by 1 base, the J end by 3 bases, with 13 bases between. CDR3 in DNA: TGTGCCAGCAGCTTAGGGGCAGGGGCGGGCTACGAGCAGTACTTC. This codes for CASSLGAGAGYEQYF.

The genes are TRBV18 and TRBJ2-5; 7 nucleotides agree with TRBD1. Germline values: CDR1 KGHSH, CDR2 LQKENI. The CDR3 runs to 15 residues. The J segment lost 1 base and the V segment lost 4 bases, leaving 6 bases of the junction unmatched. CDR3 residues: CASSLGQMSQETQYF. The CDR3 nucleotides are TGTGCCAGCTCACTGGGACAGATGAGCCAAGAGACCCAGTACTTC.

The chain is built from TRBV20-1 and TRBJ2-1; D might be TRBD2 (6 bases). This CDR3 spans 17 amino acids. Germline CDR1 is DFQATT and CDR2 is SNEGSKA (reference sequence). V was clipped by 3 bases and J by 0 bases, with 18 bases between them. CDR3 residues: CSASMFAGIRSYNEQFF. As DNA, the CDR3 is TGCAGTGCTAGTATGTTTGCGGGGATCCGCTCCTACAATGAGCAGTTCTTC.

The J gene is TRBJ1-1, the V gene TRBV28, with D tentatively TRBD1 (6 bases). The CDR3 extends over 13 amino acids. Trimming took off 6 bases at V and 3 bases at J, with 11 bases between the two ends. Germline CDR1 and CDR2: MDHEN and SYDVKM. The chain's CDR3 is CASRKTGHTEAFF. The CDR3 DNA follows: TGTGCCAGCAGGAAGACAGGACACACTGAAGCTTTCTTT.

The chain carries TRBV19 and TRBJ2-2; maybe TRBD1 (6 bases). Germline V gene data show CDR1 as LNHDA and CDR2 as SQIVND (reference sequence). CDR3 length: 15 residues. V was trimmed by 6 bases and J by 6 bases, leaving 17 bases between them. CDR3 sequence reads: CASRITGYDSGELFF. The CDR3 bases are TGTGCCAGTAGGATCACAGGGTACGACTCCGGGGAGCTGTTTTTT.

The chain has TRBV3-1 (or the pseudogene TRBV3-2) and TRBJ2-1, with TRBD2 matching 9 bases. V was pared by 3 bases and J by 1 base, with 13 bases of the junction left unmatched. This CDR3 comprises 19 residues. CDR1 LGHDT and CDR2 YNNKEL come from the germline V gene (reference sequence). The CDR3 spells CASSQNYRKRGVSYNEQFF. CDR3 DNA: TGTGCCAGCAGCCAGAATTACCGCAAGCGGGGGGTTTCCTACAATGAGCAGTTCTTC.

This sequence joins TRBV28 and TRBJ1-3; TRBD1 matches at 7 bases. Trimming cost V 6 bases and J 4 bases; bases outside gene matches: 12. The CDR3 extends over 16 amino acids. CDR1 and CDR2 (germline): MDHEN, SYDVKM. In DNA, the CDR3 is TGTGCCAGCAGAACTCACAGGGGCGCCTTGGGAAACACCATATATTTT. Amino acid sequence: CASRTHRGALGNTIYF.

This clone was counted a single time. This chain links TRBV11-1 with TRBJ2-5; TRBD1 agrees at 7 bases. Germline CDR1 reads SGHAT; CDR2 reads FQDESV (reference sequence). The junction had 8 bases not matched to a gene; V was cut back by 0 bases and J by 4 bases. This CDR3 has 16 amino acids. The CDR3 DNA follows: TGTGCCAGCAGCTTAGCCATCCGACAGGGTTTAGAGACCCAGTACTTC. Amino acid sequence: CASSLAIRQGLETQYF.

The chain links TRBV5-5 to TRBJ1-5; D may be TRBD1 (5 bases). This CDR3 has 14 residues. V was pared by 0 bases and J by 6 bases, with 10 bases between. Germline CDR1 is SGHKS and CDR2 is YYEKEE (reference sequence). CDR3 residues: CASSLEGEGQPQHF. The CDR3 DNA reads TGTGCCAGCAGCTTGGAAGGGGAAGGTCAGCCCCAGCATTTT.

CDR3 sequence: CASSGTGGVGNSPLHF. The CDR3 DNA follows: TGTGCCAGCTCAGGGACAGGGGGCGTTGGGAATTCACCCCTCCACTTT. The rearrangement joins TRBV18 to TRBJ1-6; 12 bases map to TRBD1. This CDR3 has 16 amino acids. Losses at the gene ends were 5 bases for V and 7 bases for J; bases not matched to a gene: 6. Germline CDR1 and CDR2: KGHSH and LQKENI.